The 13 T cell receptor beta chains below were found in one sample sequenced in a study of PD-1 blockade in classical Hodgkin lymphoma. Each and every patient relapsed after autologous stem cell transplantation, and patients got differing brentuximab vedotin exposure. Measured with immunoSEQ multiplex PCR; TCRdb has only the in-frame clones, and not every one. The sample records about 21,000 clones, over 60% being singletons. Sequences were derived from peripheral blood mononuclear cells (PBMCs), sampled at baseline. The receptors originated from a human donor with classical Hodgkin lymphoma.

The V call is TRBV30, the J call TRBJ2-5; TRBD1 is a possible D gene (5 bases). Per the germline V gene, CDR1 is GTSNPN and CDR2 is SVGIG (reference sequence). The CDR3 loop spans 13 amino acids. V was trimmed by 1 base and J by 7 bases, leaving 13 bases between them. CDR3 region: CAWSGSGSGTQYF. The CDR3 DNA is TGTGCCTGGAGTGGGTCAGGGTCCGGGACCCAGTACTTC. Supplemented by reference TRBV30 and TRBJ2-5, the full variable domain reads SQTIHQWPATLVQPVGSPLSLECTVEGTSNPNLYWYRQAAGRGLQLLFYSVGIGQISSEVPQNLSASRPQDRQFILSSKKLLLSDSGFYLCAWSGSGSGTQYFGPGTRLLVL.

CDR3 DNA: TGTGCCAGCAGCCTCTCGACTAGCTCCTACGAGCAGTACTTC. Translation: CASSLSTSSYEQYF. This chain connects TRBV7-2 to TRBJ2-7; D is perhaps TRBD2 (6 bases). CDR3 length: 14 amino acids. V lost 5 bases to trimming and J lost 0 bases, with 11 bases between them. The germline CDR1 and CDR2 sequences are SGHTA and FQGNSA. Full variable domain (rest looked up from reference TRBV7-2 and TRBJ2-7): GAGVSQSPSNKVTEKGKDVELRCDPISGHTALYWYRQSLGQGLEFLIYFQGNSAPDKSGLPSDRFSAERTGGSVSTLTIQRTQQEDSAVYLCASSLSTSSYEQYFGPGTRLTVT.

The genes are TRBV7-2 and TRBJ2-5, with D perhaps TRBD1 or TRBD2 (5 bases each). The CDR3 covers 14 residues. Germline CDR1 and CDR2: SGHTA and FQGNSA. Trimming took off 5 bases at V and 1 base at J, with 11 bases between the two ends. CDR3 coding DNA: TGTGCCAGCAGCGCTCGGGGCCTCCAAGAGACCCAGTACTTC. This codes for CASSARGLQETQYF.

By frequency in the sample, this clone is medium-sized. V and J are TRBV5-1 and TRBJ2-3; D tentatively fits TRBD1 or TRBD2 (5 bases each). CDR1 and CDR2 (germline): SGHRS, YFSETQ. The CDR3 runs to 17 residues. Trimming shortened V by 2 bases and J by 1 base, and 17 bases separated the two germline ends. The CDR3 spells CASSFNERWDGTDTQYF. The DNA for the CDR3 is TGCGCCAGCAGCTTCAACGAAAGGTGGGACGGCACAGATACGCAGTATTTT.

The chain carries TRBV28 and TRBJ2-2, with TRBD1 matching over 10 bases. Germline CDR1 reads MDHEN; CDR2 reads SYDVKM. The CDR3 is 14 residues long. Trimming removed 6 bases from V and 4 bases from J; junction bases left unmatched: 2. CDR3 loop: CASRGTGATGELFF. CDR3 DNA: TGTGCCAGCAGGGGGACAGGGGCCACCGGGGAGCTGTTTTTT.

This clone has just a few counts. V is TRBV11-2 and J is TRBJ1-6, with D unresolved. From germline, CDR1 is SGHAT and CDR2 FQNNGV. The CDR3 consists of 15 residues. Trimming took 0 bases from V and 10 from J, leaving 13 bases between them. The CDR3: CASSLEKGSRSPLHF. The CDR3 bases are TGTGCCAGCAGCTTAGAAAAGGGTTCGCGATCACCCCTCCACTTT.

The rearrangement joins TRBV4-1 to TRBJ2-7; D is perhaps TRBD1 (6 bases). The germline V gene has CDR1 MGHRA and CDR2 YSYEKL. The CDR3 has 15 residues. Between the trimmed V and J ends, which lost 0 bases and 5 bases, there was a span of 14 bases. The CDR3 reads CASSQDYRDGDEQYF. The CDR3 DNA sequence: TGCGCCAGCAGCCAAGATTACAGGGACGGGGACGAGCAGTACTTC.

The chain has TRBV28 and TRBJ2-3; perhaps TRBD2 as D (6 bases). The germline gives CDR1 MDHEN, CDR2 SYDVKM. There are 16 residues in the CDR3. V dropped 2 bases and J dropped 6 bases, with 18 bases sitting between them. DNA for the CDR3: TGTGCCAGCAGTTTACGAGGCGGGGTACTCGGGGATACGCAGTATTTT. Protein: CASSLRGGVLGDTQYF.

The chain has TRBV19 and TRBJ2-2; D unresolved. The V end lost 5 bases, the J end lost 2 bases, and 27 bases lay between the germline ends. CDR3 length equals 20 residues. The germline gives CDR1 LNHDA, CDR2 SQIVND (reference sequence). CDR3 DNA sequence: TGTGCCAGTAGTCGCTCCCCTCTACGTCCTCTGGATTCAAACACCGGGGAGCTGTTTTTT. It is translated as CASSRSPLRPLDSNTGELFF.

The V gene is TRBV7-9, the J gene TRBJ1-1, with TRBD1 identical over 8 bases. Per germline, CDR1 SEHNR and CDR2 FQNEAQ (reference sequence). The CDR3 loop spans 13 amino acids. V lost 5 bases to trimming and J lost 7 bases; unmatched junction nucleotides: 6. CDR3 loop: CASSPQGGSEAFF. The CDR3 nucleotides are TGTGCCAGCAGCCCACAGGGGGGGAGTGAAGCTTTCTTT.

This clone has more than one count but fewer than ten. This chain uses TRBV2 with TRBJ1-5; D gene unclear. V was shortened by 3 bases and J by 0 bases, with 15 bases between the two germline ends. Germline lookup yields CDR1 SNHLY and CDR2 FYNNEI. The CDR3 loop spans 17 amino acids. The CDR3 coding sequence is TGTGCCAGCAGTGAGGTGGGTGGAGGTTATAGCAATCAGCCCCAGCATTTT. Protein product: CASSEVGGGYSNQPQHF.

The count of this clone is one. V gene TRBV6-1 combines with J gene TRBJ1-3, with a tentative D call TRBD1 (6 bases). Germline V gives CDR1 MNHNS, CDR2 SASEGT. The CDR3 loop spans 16 amino acids. V lost 2 bases, J lost 2 bases, and 13 bases lay in between. CDR3 sequence: CASSERASGAGNTIYF. CDR3 nucleotide sequence: TGTGCCAGCAGTGAAAGGGCATCAGGGGCTGGAAACACCATATATTTT.

CDR3 bases: TGTGCCAGCAGCTTGGAAGATGCCTACGAGCAGTACTTC. Its protein is CASSLEDAYEQYF. The chain employs TRBV4-2 and TRBJ2-7; the D is unclear. The CDR3 is 13 residues long. Germline assignment: CDR1 LGHNA and CDR2 YNFKEQ. V was pared by 5 bases and J by 2 bases, with 10 bases between.